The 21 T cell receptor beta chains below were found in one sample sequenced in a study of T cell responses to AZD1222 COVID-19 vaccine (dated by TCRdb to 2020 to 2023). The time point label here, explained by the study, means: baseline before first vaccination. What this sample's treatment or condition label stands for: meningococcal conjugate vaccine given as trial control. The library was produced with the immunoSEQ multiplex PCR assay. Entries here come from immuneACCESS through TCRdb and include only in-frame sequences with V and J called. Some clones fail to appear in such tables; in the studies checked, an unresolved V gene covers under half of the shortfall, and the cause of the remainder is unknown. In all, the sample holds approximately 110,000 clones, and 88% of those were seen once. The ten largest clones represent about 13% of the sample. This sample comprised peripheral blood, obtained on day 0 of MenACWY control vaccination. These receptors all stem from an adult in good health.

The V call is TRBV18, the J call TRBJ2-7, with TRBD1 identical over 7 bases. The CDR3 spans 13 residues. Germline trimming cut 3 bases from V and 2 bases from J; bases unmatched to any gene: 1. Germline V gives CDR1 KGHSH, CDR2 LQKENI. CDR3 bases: TGTGCCAGCTCACCGGGGACAGCCTACGAGCAGTACTTC. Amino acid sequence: CASSPGTAYEQYF.

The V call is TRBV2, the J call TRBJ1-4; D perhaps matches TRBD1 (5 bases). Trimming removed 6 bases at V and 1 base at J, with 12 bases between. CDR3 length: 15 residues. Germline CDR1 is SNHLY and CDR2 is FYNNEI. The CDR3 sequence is CASSQFQGTNEKLFF. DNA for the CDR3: TGTGCCAGCAGCCAATTCCAGGGAACTAATGAAAAACTGTTTTTT. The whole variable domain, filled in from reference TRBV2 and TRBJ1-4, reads EPEVTQTPSHQVTQMGQEVILRCVPISNHLYFYWYRQILGQKVEFLVSFYNNEISEKSEIFDDQFSVERPDGSNFTLKIRSTKLEDSAMYFCASSQFQGTNEKLFFGSGTQLSVL.

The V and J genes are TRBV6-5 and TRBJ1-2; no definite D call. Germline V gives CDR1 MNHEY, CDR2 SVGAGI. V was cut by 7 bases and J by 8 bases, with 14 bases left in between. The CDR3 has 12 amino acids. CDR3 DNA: TGTGCCAGCATGGGTCCGAATCCCGGCTACACCTTC. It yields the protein CASMGPNPGYTF.

The CDR3: CAISGTGTDYEQYF. DNA for the CDR3: TGTGCCATCAGTGGCACCGGGACAGACTACGAGCAGTACTTC. This chain links TRBV10-3 with TRBJ2-7; 7 bases map to TRBD1. The CDR3 runs 14 residues. Per the germline V gene, CDR1 is ENHRY and CDR2 is SYGVKD. V lost 4 bases and J lost 3; bases outside the gene matches: 6.

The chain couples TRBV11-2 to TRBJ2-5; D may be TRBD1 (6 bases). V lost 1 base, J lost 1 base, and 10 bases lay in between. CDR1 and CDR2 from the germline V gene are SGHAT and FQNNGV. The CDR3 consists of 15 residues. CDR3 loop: CASSLGGRGQETQYF. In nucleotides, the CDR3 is TGTGCCAGCAGCTTAGGAGGCAGGGGCCAAGAGACCCAGTACTTC. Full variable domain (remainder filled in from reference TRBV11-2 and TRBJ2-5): EAGVAQSPRYKIIEKRQSVAFWCNPISGHATLYWYQQILGQGPKLLIQFQNNGVVDDSQLPKDRFSAERLKGVDSTLKIQPAKLEDSAVYLCASSLGGRGQETQYFGPGTRLLVL.

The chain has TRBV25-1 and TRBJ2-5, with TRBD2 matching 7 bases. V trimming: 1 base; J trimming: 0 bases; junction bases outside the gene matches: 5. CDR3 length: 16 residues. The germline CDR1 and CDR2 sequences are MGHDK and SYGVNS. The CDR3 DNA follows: TGTGCCAGCAGTGAATGGGGGGGAGTGGACCAAGAGACCCAGTACTTC. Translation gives CASSEWGGVDQETQYF.

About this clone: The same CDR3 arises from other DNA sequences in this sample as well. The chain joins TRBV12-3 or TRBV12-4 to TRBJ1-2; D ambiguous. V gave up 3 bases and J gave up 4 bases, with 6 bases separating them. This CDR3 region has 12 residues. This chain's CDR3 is CASSLEGYGYTF. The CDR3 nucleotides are TGTGCCAGCAGTTTGGAGGGCTATGGCTACACCTTC.

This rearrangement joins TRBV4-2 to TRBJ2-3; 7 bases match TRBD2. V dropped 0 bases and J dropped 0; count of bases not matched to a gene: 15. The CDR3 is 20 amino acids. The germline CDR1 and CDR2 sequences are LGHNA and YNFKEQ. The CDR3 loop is CASSQDPPSGNTLSTDTQYF. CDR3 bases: TGTGCCAGCAGCCAAGATCCGCCTAGCGGCAACACCCTGAGCACAGATACGCAGTATTTT.

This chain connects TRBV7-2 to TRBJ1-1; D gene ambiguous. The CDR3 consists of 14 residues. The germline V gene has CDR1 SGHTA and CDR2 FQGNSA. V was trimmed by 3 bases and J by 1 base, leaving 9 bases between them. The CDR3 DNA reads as TGTGCCAGCAGCTTCCGTGGCAGGAACACTGAAGCTTTCTTT. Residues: CASSFRGRNTEAFF.

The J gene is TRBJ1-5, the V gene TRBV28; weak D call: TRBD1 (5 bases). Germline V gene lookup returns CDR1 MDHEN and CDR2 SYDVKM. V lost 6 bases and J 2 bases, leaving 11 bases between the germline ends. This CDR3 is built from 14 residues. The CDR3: CASRGQRGNQPQHF. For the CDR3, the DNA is TGTGCCAGCAGGGGGCAACGCGGCAATCAGCCCCAGCATTTT.

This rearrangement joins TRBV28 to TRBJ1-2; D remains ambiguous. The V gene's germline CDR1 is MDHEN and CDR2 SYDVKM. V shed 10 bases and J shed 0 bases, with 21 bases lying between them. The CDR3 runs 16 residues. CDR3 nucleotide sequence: TGTGCCATTAGAACACGTCGGGCAGCTACTAACTATGGCTACACCTTC. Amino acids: CAIRTRRAATNYGYTF.

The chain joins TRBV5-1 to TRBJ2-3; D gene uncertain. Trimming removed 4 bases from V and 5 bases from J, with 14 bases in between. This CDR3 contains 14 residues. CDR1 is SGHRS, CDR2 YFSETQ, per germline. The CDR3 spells CASSRSGFEDTQYF. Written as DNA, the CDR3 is TGCGCCAGCAGCCGAAGTGGGTTCGAAGATACGCAGTATTTT.

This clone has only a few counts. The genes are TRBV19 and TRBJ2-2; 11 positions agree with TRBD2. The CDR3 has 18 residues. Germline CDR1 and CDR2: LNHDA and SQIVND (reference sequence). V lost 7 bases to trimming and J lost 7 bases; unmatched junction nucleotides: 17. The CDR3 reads CASTISRTSGLRRGELFF. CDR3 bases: TGTGCCAGTACCATCTCACGGACTAGCGGGCTGAGACGCGGGGAGCTGTTTTTT.

The CDR3 DNA reads as TGCGCCAGCAGAAGGGGCAGGGCTTCGGGTGGCTACACCTTC. Protein product: CASRRGRASGGYTF. The genes are TRBV4-1 and TRBJ1-2; possibly TRBD1 for D (5 bases). The CDR3 has 14 residues. V lost 6 bases, J lost 7 bases, and 18 bases lay in between. Germline CDR1 is MGHRA and CDR2 is YSYEKL.

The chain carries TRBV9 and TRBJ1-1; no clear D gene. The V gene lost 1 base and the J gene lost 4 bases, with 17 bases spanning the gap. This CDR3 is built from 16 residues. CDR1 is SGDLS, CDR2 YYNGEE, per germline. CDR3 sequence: CASSVFSPFGSTEAFF. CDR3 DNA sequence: TGTGCCAGCAGCGTATTTTCCCCGTTTGGCAGCACTGAAGCTTTCTTT. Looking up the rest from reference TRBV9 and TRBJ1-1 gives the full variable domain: DSGVTQTPKHLITATGQRVTLRCSPRSGDLSVYWYQQSLDQGLQFLIQYYNGEERAKGNILERFSAQQFPDLHSELNLSSLELGDSALYFCASSVFSPFGSTEAFFGQGTRLTVV.

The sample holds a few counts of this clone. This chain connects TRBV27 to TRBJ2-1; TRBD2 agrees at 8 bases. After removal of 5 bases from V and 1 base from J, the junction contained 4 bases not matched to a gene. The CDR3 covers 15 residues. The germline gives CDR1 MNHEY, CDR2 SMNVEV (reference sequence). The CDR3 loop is CASSPIAGSYNEQFF. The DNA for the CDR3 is TGTGCCAGCAGTCCAATAGCGGGATCCTACAATGAGCAGTTCTTC.

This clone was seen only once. The DNA of the CDR3 is TGTGCCAGCAGCGTAGGCCCGGGGAATCAGCCCCAGCATTTT. Encoded protein: CASSVGPGNQPQHF. The chain couples TRBV9 to TRBJ1-5; D not certain. Germline V gene lookup returns CDR1 SGDLS and CDR2 YYNGEE. The CDR3 consists of 14 residues. V was shortened by 0 bases and J by 4 bases, with 8 bases between the two germline ends. Combining the CDR3 with reference TRBV9 and TRBJ1-5 gives the whole variable domain DSGVTQTPKHLITATGQRVTLRCSPRSGDLSVYWYQQSLDQGLQFLIQYYNGEERAKGNILERFSAQQFPDLHSELNLSSLELGDSALYFCASSVGPGNQPQHFGDGTRLSIL.

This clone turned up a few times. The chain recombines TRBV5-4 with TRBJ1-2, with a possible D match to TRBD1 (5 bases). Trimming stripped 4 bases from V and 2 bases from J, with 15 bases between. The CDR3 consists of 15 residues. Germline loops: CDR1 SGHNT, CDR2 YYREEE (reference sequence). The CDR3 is CASSTRGRGNYGYTF. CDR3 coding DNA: TGTGCCAGCAGCACGAGGGGCAGAGGAAACTATGGCTACACCTTC.

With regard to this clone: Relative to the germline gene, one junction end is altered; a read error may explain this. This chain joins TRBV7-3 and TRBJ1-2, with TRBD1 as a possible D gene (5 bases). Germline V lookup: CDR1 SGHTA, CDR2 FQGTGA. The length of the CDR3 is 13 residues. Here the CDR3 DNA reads TGTGCCAGCAGCTCACCGGGGCGGGAGGACTCCATCTTC. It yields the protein CASSSPGREDSIF.

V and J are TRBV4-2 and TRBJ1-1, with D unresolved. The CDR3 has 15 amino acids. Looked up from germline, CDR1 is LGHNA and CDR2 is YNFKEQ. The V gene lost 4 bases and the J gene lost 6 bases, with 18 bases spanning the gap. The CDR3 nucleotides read TGTGCCAGCAGCCCCTCATGGGATCCGGGCCCTGAAGCTTTCTTT. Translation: CASSPSWDPGPEAFF.

The CDR3 here is CASSFGPVNSPLHF. CDR3 nucleotides: TGCGCCAGCAGCTTCGGGCCTGTAAATTCACCCCTCCACTTT. The chain couples TRBV5-1 to TRBJ1-6; the D is unclear. This CDR3 has 14 residues. V dropped 2 bases and J dropped 7 bases, with 10 bases sitting between them. In germline, CDR1 is SGHRS, CDR2 YFSETQ.